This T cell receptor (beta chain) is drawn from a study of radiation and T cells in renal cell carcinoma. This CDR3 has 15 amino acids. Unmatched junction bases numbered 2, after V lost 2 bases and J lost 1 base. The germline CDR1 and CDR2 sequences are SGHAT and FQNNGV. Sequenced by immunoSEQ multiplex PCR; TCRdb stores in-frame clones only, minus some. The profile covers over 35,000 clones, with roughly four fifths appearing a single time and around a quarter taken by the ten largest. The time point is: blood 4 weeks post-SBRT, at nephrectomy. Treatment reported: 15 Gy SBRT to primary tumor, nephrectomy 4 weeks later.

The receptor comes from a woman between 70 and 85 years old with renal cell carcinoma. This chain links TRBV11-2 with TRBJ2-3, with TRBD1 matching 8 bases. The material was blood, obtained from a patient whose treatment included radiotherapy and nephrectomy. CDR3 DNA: TGTGCCAGCAGCTTACAGGGGGCCCGCACAGATACGCAGTATTTT. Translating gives CASSLQGARTDTQYF.